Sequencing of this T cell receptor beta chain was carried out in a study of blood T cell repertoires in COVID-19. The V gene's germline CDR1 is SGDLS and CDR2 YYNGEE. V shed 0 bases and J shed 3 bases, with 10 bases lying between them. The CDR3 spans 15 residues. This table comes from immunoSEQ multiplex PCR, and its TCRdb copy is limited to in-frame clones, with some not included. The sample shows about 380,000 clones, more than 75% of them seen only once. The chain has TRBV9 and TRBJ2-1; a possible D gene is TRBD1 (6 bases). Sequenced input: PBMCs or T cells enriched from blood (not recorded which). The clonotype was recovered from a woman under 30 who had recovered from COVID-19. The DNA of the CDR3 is TGTGCCAGCAGCGTAGACAGGGTCAACTACAATGAGCAGTTCTTC. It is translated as CASSVDRVNYNEQFF. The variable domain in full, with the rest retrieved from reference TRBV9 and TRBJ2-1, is DSGVTQTPKHLITATGQRVTLRCSPRSGDLSVYWYQQSLDQGLQFLIQYYNGEERAKGNILERFSAQQFPDLHSELNLSSLELGDSALYFCASSVDRVNYNEQFFGPGTRLTVL.